The 8 T cell receptor beta chains presented below share a single source sample, sequenced in a study of patients and donors after allogeneic stem cell transplantation. TCRdb reanalysed the RT-PCR reads using MiXCR and keeps one entry per CDR3 protein. The sample holds approximately 410,000 distinct CDR3 sequences, under 20% seen once. Sequenced: blood, either unsorted or a sorted T cell fraction (not recorded which). All receptors derive from a human donor who was either an allogeneic HSCT recipient or a stem cell or donor lymphocyte infusion donor (not recorded which). It is not recorded whose cells these are; they may come from a transplant donor.

V gene TRBV14 combines with J gene TRBJ1-1; D is possibly TRBD1 (5 bases). Trimming took off 3 bases at V and 8 bases at J, with 16 bases between the two ends. The CDR3 has 14 amino acids. From germline, CDR1 is SGHDN and CDR2 FVKESK. CDR3 sequence reads: CASSHFVVGPEAFF. The CDR3 coding sequence is TGTGCCAGCAGCCACTTCGTTGTGGGGCCCGAAGCTTTCTTT.

In its sample, this clonotype was seen many times. The chain is built from TRBV5-1 and TRBJ2-7; a weak D match, TRBD2 (7 bases). Per germline, CDR1 SGHRS and CDR2 YFSETQ. Trimming cost V 4 bases and J 3 bases, with 17 bases left between them. The CDR3 spans 15 residues. DNA for the CDR3: TGCGCCAGCAGCAAAATAGGGGGGGGCCTCTACGAGCAGTACTTC. Residues: CASSKIGGGLYEQYF.

This chain joins TRBV18 and TRBJ1-3; no definite D call. The CDR3 consists of 17 residues. Germline V gene data show CDR1 as KGHSH and CDR2 as LQKENI. The V end was cut by 5 bases, the J end by 3 bases, with 20 bases between. The CDR3 is CASSKLGTGQRGNTIYF. CDR3 bases: TGTGCCAGCTCAAAACTCGGCACCGGGCAGCGTGGAAACACCATATATTTT.

This clonotype has more than one count but fewer than ten. For the CDR3, the DNA is TGTGCCACCAGTGATTCGGTCAGAGCTTCCACCGGGGAGCTGTTTTTT. Amino acid sequence: CATSDSVRASTGELFF. The V gene is TRBV24-1, the J gene TRBJ2-2; D is ambiguous. Trimming removed 2 bases from V and 4 bases from J, with 13 bases in between. The CDR3 is made up of 16 amino acids. CDR1 and CDR2 from the germline V gene are KGHDR and SFDVKD.

The V call is TRBV20-1, the J call TRBJ1-6; no firm D call. V was clipped by 4 bases and J by 3 bases, with 16 bases between them. There are 16 residues in the CDR3. Germline CDR1 and CDR2: DFQATT and SNEGSKA (reference sequence). The CDR3 bases are TGCAGTGCTAAGTTTCGGGCAGCGATCTATAATTCACCCCTCCACTTT. Its translation is CSAKFRAAIYNSPLHF.

CDR3 bases: TGTGCCAACGAGCACATCATCGGCAATCAGCCCCAGCATTTT. It specifies CANEHIIGNQPQHF. The V gene is TRBV6-2 or TRBV6-3, the J gene TRBJ1-5; no clear D gene. Germline CDR1 is MNHEY and CDR2 is SVGEGT. This CDR3 is built from 14 residues. The V end lost 10 bases, the J end lost 2 bases, and 15 bases lay between the germline ends.

There are many counts of this clonotype. The gene calls are TRBV12-3 or TRBV12-4 and TRBJ2-7, with TRBD1 matching over 11 bases. The CDR3 runs to 14 residues. Losses at the gene ends were 4 bases for V and 6 bases for J; bases not matched to a gene: 5. The CDR3 DNA follows: TGTGCCAGCAGTTCCCGGACAGGGGGCTTCGAGCAGTACTTC. This codes for CASSSRTGGFEQYF.

The chain is built from TRBV28 and TRBJ2-5; TRBD2 matches at 7 bases. Germline V gives CDR1 MDHEN, CDR2 SYDVKM. The V segment lost 7 bases and the J segment 6 bases; nucleotides outside the gene matches: 8. This CDR3 comprises 13 residues. The CDR3 is CASKGGGRKTQYF. For the CDR3, the DNA is TGTGCCAGCAAGGGAGGCGGGAGAAAGACCCAGTACTTC.